Presented here are 3 T cell receptor beta chains from one specimen sequenced in a study of cytomegalovirus exposure and HLA in healthy donors. Researchers ran the PCR with 60 Vbeta and 13 Jbeta primers. The table came from immunoSEQ multiplex PCR; TCRdb's copy has only in-frame clones and leaves some out. The sample has under 150,000 clones; 70% to 85% are singletons. The sequencing sample was made of PBMCs. All receptors derive from a boy aged 2 to 9 in good health and CMV-seronegative.

This chain connects TRBV9 to TRBJ2-1; 14 bases are a match to TRBD2. Unmatched junction bases numbered 4, after V lost 4 bases and J lost 7 bases. This CDR3 is built from 15 residues. CDR1 SGDLS and CDR2 YYNGEE come from the germline V gene. For the CDR3, the DNA is TGTGCCAGCAGCTTCGGGACTAGCGGGGGAAATGAGCAGTTCTTC. Its translation is CASSFGTSGGNEQFF.

This clone has a handful of counts. The rearrangement uses TRBV4-2 and TRBJ2-7; 8 positions match TRBD2. V gave up 0 bases and J gave up 7 bases; unmatched junction bases: 11. Germline V gene sequence: CDR1 LGHNA, CDR2 YNFKEQ. The CDR3 has 16 amino acids. The CDR3, as DNA: TGTGCCAGCAGCCAAGATGAAGCTAGCGGGTCCATGGAGCAGTACTTC. It yields the protein CASSQDEASGSMEQYF.

The chain carries TRBV7-9 and TRBJ2-7; D unclear. The germline CDR1 and CDR2 sequences are SEHNR and FQNEAQ (reference sequence). CDR3 length: 13 residues. CDR3 nucleotide sequence: TGTGCCAGCAGCTTAGGGCAGGCCTACGAGCAGCACGTC. Its translation: CASSLGQAYEQHV.